The 9 T cell receptor beta chains below all came from one sample that was sequenced in a study of T-cell reconstitution after alpha-beta-depleted transplantation in children. This sample's TCRbeta library carried unique molecular identifier barcodes. TCRdb fed the PCR reads into MiXCR, producing one record per CDR3 protein. The table shows about 870,000 distinct CDR3 sequences, with roughly 16% occurring only once. Here the sequenced sample was PBMCs, mostly from graft donor cells, taken 360 days after TCRalphabeta/CD19-depleted stem cell transplant. The origin of the receptors is a male patient aged 10-17 years who had a stem cell transplant for acute lymphoblastic leukemia, so the T cells may come from the graft donor.

This clonotype was observed a few times. In DNA form, the CDR3 reads TGTGCCAGCAGCGAGGGTGTCTCCTACGAGCAGTACTTC. It is translated as CASSEGVSYEQYF. The V gene is TRBV9, the J gene TRBJ2-7, with unresolved D. The CDR3 covers 13 residues. In germline, CDR1 is SGDLS, CDR2 YYNGEE. V gave up 3 bases and J gave up 0 bases, with 7 bases separating them.

In this sample, this clonotype turned up a few times. V is TRBV4-1 and J is TRBJ2-5, with TRBD2 identical over 8 bases. Germline V gives CDR1 MGHRA, CDR2 YSYEKL. V was pared by 10 bases and J by 5 bases, with 12 bases of the junction left unmatched. The CDR3 runs to 14 residues. CDR3 sequence (DNA): TGCGCCACCAGGAACTTAGCGGGACGGGAGACCCAGTACTTC. Its translation is CATRNLAGRETQYF.

The chain's CDR3 is CSASDLGRQGPPDTQYF. The CDR3 DNA sequence: TGCAGTGCTAGCGACCTAGGAAGACAGGGACCGCCAGATACGCAGTATTTT. The chain employs TRBV20-1 and TRBJ2-3; TRBD1 matches at 7 bases. This CDR3 is 17 amino acids long. Trimming removed 3 bases from V and 4 bases from J; junction bases left unmatched: 16. Germline V lookup: CDR1 DFQATT, CDR2 SNEGSKA (reference sequence).

The V gene is TRBV18, the J gene TRBJ2-3; D is uncertain. This CDR3 spans 18 amino acids. Between the trimmed V and J ends, which lost 2 bases and 1 base, there was a span of 19 bases. Per germline, CDR1 KGHSH and CDR2 LQKENI. The CDR3 protein is CASSPRIGDPFRTDTQYF. The CDR3 region has the DNA TGTGCCAGCTCACCAAGGATCGGCGACCCCTTTCGCACAGATACGCAGTATTTT.

This clonotype has just a few counts. This chain joins TRBV5-1 and TRBJ2-7; D could derive from TRBD1 or TRBD2 (5 bases each). The germline CDR1 and CDR2 sequences are SGHRS and YFSETQ. This CDR3 has 13 amino acids. With 4 bases removed from V and 7 bases from J, the gap between germline ends came to 15 bases. CDR3 coding DNA: TGCGCCAGCAGCGAAGGGACGGTCCATGAGCAGTACTTC. Amino acids: CASSEGTVHEQYF.

The gene calls are TRBV7-2 and TRBJ1-4; a possible D gene is TRBD1 (6 bases). Trimming stripped 1 base from V and 2 bases from J, with 14 bases between. Per the germline V gene, CDR1 is SGHTA and CDR2 is FQGNSA. This CDR3 has 17 amino acids. The CDR3 loop is CASSLVRGQGTNEKLFF. As DNA, the CDR3 is TGTGCCAGCAGCTTAGTTCGAGGGCAGGGGACTAATGAAAAACTGTTTTTT.

The chain has TRBV18 and TRBJ2-1; tentative D call: TRBD1 (6 bases). V dropped 8 bases and J dropped 5 bases, with 19 bases sitting between them. Looked up from germline, CDR1 is KGHSH and CDR2 is LQKENI. The CDR3 runs 15 residues. In nucleotides, the CDR3 is TGTGCCAGCCCCCCCGGACGGGACAAAAACAATGAGCAGTTCTTC. Amino acid sequence: CASPPGRDKNNEQFF.

This clonotype was seen a few times. The rearrangement links TRBV6-1 to TRBJ2-3; D remains ambiguous. There are 14 residues in the CDR3. Germline V CDR1 and CDR2: MNHNS, SASEGT. The V and J ends lost 8 bases and 3 bases respectively, with 15 bases between them. The CDR3 DNA reads as TGTGCCAGCGCTTCCCTGCCCTTGACAGATACGCAGTATTTT. Translation: CASASLPLTDTQYF.

This clonotype was counted between two and nine times. V usage is TRBV4-1 and J usage is TRBJ2-7, with 8 bases aligning to TRBD1. The CDR3 is 14 amino acids. V lost 3 bases to trimming and J lost 2 bases; unmatched junction nucleotides: 3. Per germline, CDR1 MGHRA and CDR2 YSYEKL. The DNA of the CDR3 is TGCGCCAGCAGCCACAGGACAGGGACCTACGAGCAGTACTTC. Translation gives CASSHRTGTYEQYF.